Sequencing of this TCR beta chain was carried out in a study of CD8 T cells in ankylosing spondylitis. Study observations and caveats: Characteristic of ankylosing spondylitis blood, it appeared, was a TCR beta motif comprising about eight highly homologous variants. Prior work had noted some motif variants in reactive arthritis blood and synovial fluid. Researchers reportedly found disease-linked clones significantly enriched in matched ankylosing spondylitis synovial fluid.

For this clonotype: As yet, its antigen is unknown.

The length of the CDR3 is 16 residues. After removal of 5 bases from V and 2 bases from J, the junction contained 11 bases not matched to a gene. CDR1 and CDR2 (germline): KGHSH, LQKENI. In making TCR beta libraries, quantitative 5'-RACE with molecular barcodes was used. TCRdb re-called the 5' RACE reads with MiXCR, one entry per CDR3 protein. The sample lists more than 400,000 distinct CDR3 sequences, over 4% occurring once. The TCR comes from a male donor with ankylosing spondylitis. The chain couples TRBV18 to TRBJ2-7; the match to TRBD1 covers 8 bases. Sequencing was carried out using blood, either unsorted or a sorted T cell fraction (not recorded which). The CDR3: CASSIGQGKLAYEQYF. The DNA of the CDR3 is TGTGCCAGCTCAATCGGACAGGGAAAATTGGCCTACGAGCAGTACTTC.